A single sample is the source of the 16 T cell receptor beta chains below, sequenced in a study of blood T cells in healthy people across ages. The use of a sample-barcoded 5' primer and a J-beta primer mix characterized a second PCR of about 7 to 12 cycles. TCRdb reprocessed the 5' RACE reads via MiXCR and lists one record per CDR3 protein. The table shows roughly 500,000 distinct CDR3 sequences, with about 25% occurring only once. The material sequenced was blood. These TCRs come from a woman between 65 and 79 years old in good health.

This clonotype was detected many times. The chain employs TRBV12-5 and TRBJ1-4, with TRBD1 identical over 8 bases. CDR3 size: 15 residues. Germline-derived CDR1 and CDR2 are LGHNT and FRNRAP. V was pared by 1 base and J by 7 bases, with 5 bases of the junction left unmatched. The CDR3 DNA reads TGTGCTAGTGGTTTGGGACAGGGGTCTTCTGAAAAACTGTTTTTT. It specifies CASGLGQGSSEKLFF.

Only a few counts were recorded for this clonotype. V usage is TRBV7-9 and J usage is TRBJ2-3; D gene unclear. The germline gives CDR1 SEHNR, CDR2 FQNEAQ (reference sequence). V was cut by 6 bases and J by 0 bases, with 13 bases left in between. The CDR3 has 15 residues. The CDR3 DNA reads TGTGCCAGCAGAAGCGTCTCGGTCAGCACAGATACGCAGTATTTT. As protein: CASRSVSVSTDTQYF.

The chain carries TRBV5-1 and TRBJ2-2; D gene uncertain. V was pared by 4 bases and J by 1 base, with 14 bases between. The CDR3 length is 16 residues. Germline CDR1 and CDR2: SGHRS and YFSETQ. The CDR3 is CASSPLAKGNTGELFF. In nucleotides, the CDR3 is TGCGCCAGCAGCCCCCTGGCTAAGGGGAACACCGGGGAGCTGTTTTTT. The variable domain in full, with the rest retrieved from reference TRBV5-1 and TRBJ2-2, is KAGVTQTPRYLIKTRGQQVTLSCSPISGHRSVSWYQQTPGQGLQFLFEYFSETQRNKGNFPGRFSGRQFSNSRSEMNVSTLELGDSALYLCASSPLAKGNTGELFFGEGSRLTVL.

A word on this clonotype: As the CDR3 is not closed by the conserved phenylalanine or tryptophan, this likely results from a read error. The chain is built from TRBV7-9 and TRBJ2-5, with a weak D call TRBD2 (6 bases). The germline V gene encodes CDR1 SEHNR and CDR2 FQNEAQ (reference sequence). The CDR3 is made up of 14 amino acids. V lost 2 bases and J 4 bases, leaving 11 bases between the germline ends. DNA for the CDR3: TGTGCCAGCAGCTTACAGACTAGTAGAGAGACCCAGTACTCC. Translation gives CASSLQTSRETQYS.

This clonotype occurred a few times. The chain uses TRBV5-1 and TRBJ2-5; D gene unclear. The end of the DNA fits TRBJ2-1 better, so the J call may be wrong. The CDR3 runs 13 residues. Germline V gene sequence: CDR1 SGHRS, CDR2 YFSETQ. The CDR3: CASSPDPGNEQFF. The CDR3 DNA sequence: TGCGCCAGCAGCCCGGACCCCGGCAATGAGCAGTTCTTC.

V usage is TRBV3-1 and J usage is TRBJ2-5; D is ambiguous. CDR3 size: 12 residues. V lost 0 bases, J lost 8 bases, and 7 bases lay in between. The germline CDR1 and CDR2 sequences are LGHDT and YNNKEL (reference sequence). CDR3 in amino acids: CASSQESTTQYF. In DNA form, the CDR3 reads TGTGCCAGCAGCCAAGAGTCGACTACCCAGTACTTC.

This rearrangement joins TRBV5-6 to TRBJ2-1; no clear D gene. Germline values: CDR1 SGHDT, CDR2 YYEEEE. With 0 bases removed from V and 6 bases from J, the gap between germline ends came to 16 bases. This CDR3 is 16 amino acids long. CDR3 in amino acids: CASSLDLTSRTNEQFF. In DNA, the CDR3 is TGTGCCAGCAGCTTGGACCTTACATCCAGGACCAATGAGCAGTTCTTC.

CDR3 protein: CSASPEWEAFF. The CDR3 coding sequence is TGCAGTGCTAGTCCGGAATGGGAAGCTTTCTTT. V usage is TRBV20-1 and J usage is TRBJ1-1; D remains ambiguous. Trimming cost V 3 bases and J 8 bases, with 10 bases left between them. The germline gives CDR1 DFQATT, CDR2 SNEGSKA (reference sequence). The CDR3 contains 11 residues.

V and J are TRBV11-2 and TRBJ1-3; D may be TRBD1 (6 bases). Germline V gene sequence: CDR1 SGHAT, CDR2 FQNNGV. Trimming shortened V by 5 bases and J by 7 bases, and 18 bases separated the two germline ends. The CDR3 loop spans 15 amino acids. CDR3 coding DNA: TGTGCCAGCAGCCCACTCTGGAGGGGGATCAACACCATATATTTT. Amino acid sequence: CASSPLWRGINTIYF.

This clonotype has just a few counts. The chain uses TRBV20-1 and TRBJ2-3; no reliable D call. Trimming removed 3 bases from V and 1 base from J, with 11 bases in between. Germline-derived CDR1 and CDR2 are DFQATT and SNEGSKA (reference sequence). The CDR3 length is 14 residues. The CDR3 is CSASSPLGTDTQYF. The CDR3 DNA reads as TGCAGTGCTAGCTCCCCCCTCGGCACAGATACGCAGTATTTT.

This clonotype showed up just a few times. This chain connects TRBV6-6 to TRBJ1-2; possible D gene TRBD1, 5 bases. V was cut by 2 bases and J by 5 bases, with 6 bases left in between. This CDR3 contains 12 residues. Per germline, CDR1 MNHNY and CDR2 SVGAGI (reference sequence). As DNA, the CDR3 is TGTGCCAGCAGTTACCCAGGGTATGGCTACACCTTC. Its protein product is CASSYPGYGYTF.

This clonotype was seen repeatedly, ten times or more. The J gene is TRBJ2-6, the V gene TRBV9, with D tentatively TRBD2 (5 bases). V gave up 2 bases and J gave up 0 bases, with 15 bases separating them. Germline values: CDR1 SGDLS, CDR2 YYNGEE. This CDR3 is built from 18 residues. Here the CDR3 reads CASSVRGSSTSGANVLTF. CDR3 sequence (DNA): TGTGCCAGCAGCGTTCGGGGTTCTTCCACCTCTGGGGCCAACGTCCTGACTTTC. The variable domain in full, with the rest retrieved from reference TRBV9 and TRBJ2-6, is DSGVTQTPKHLITATGQRVTLRCSPRSGDLSVYWYQQSLDQGLQFLIQYYNGEERAKGNILERFSAQQFPDLHSELNLSSLELGDSALYFCASSVRGSSTSGANVLTFGAGSRLTVL.

This chain uses TRBV20-1 with TRBJ2-7; 12 bases map to TRBD2. With V trimmed by 6 bases and J by 6 bases, 9 bases remained unmatched. The CDR3 covers 14 residues. Germline lookup yields CDR1 DFQATT and CDR2 SNEGSKA (reference sequence). CDR3: CSAPRLAGEAEQYF. The CDR3 DNA follows: TGCAGTGCCCCCCGACTAGCGGGGGAGGCCGAGCAGTACTTC.

CDR3 nucleotides: TGTGCCACCAGCAGAGAGGCAGGCTTGGACACTGAAGCTTTCTTT. Its translation is CATSREAGLDTEAFF. This chain connects TRBV15 to TRBJ1-1, with D uncertain. Trimming shortened V by 0 bases and J by 3 bases, and 11 bases separated the two germline ends. This CDR3 has 15 amino acids. Per germline, CDR1 LNHNV and CDR2 YYDKDF (reference sequence).

This clonotype showed up just once. The V call is TRBV2, the J call TRBJ1-1; TRBD1 matches 7 bases. CDR1 SNHLY and CDR2 FYNNEI come from the germline V gene. V was clipped by 3 bases and J by 4 bases; unmatched bases: 8. This CDR3 has 15 residues. CDR3 sequence: CASSDRLTGATEAFF. As DNA, the CDR3 is TGTGCCAGCAGTGATCGTCTTACAGGGGCCACTGAAGCTTTCTTT.

The rearrangement uses TRBV30 and TRBJ1-4; D unclear. Germline V gene lookup returns CDR1 GTSNPN and CDR2 SVGIG (reference sequence). Trimming shortened V by 2 bases and J by 5 bases, and 3 bases separated the two germline ends. There are 11 residues in the CDR3. The CDR3 DNA follows: TGTGCCTGGAGTCCAAATGAAAAACTGTTTTTT. It specifies CAWSPNEKLFF.